This T cell receptor (beta chain) was captured by sequencing in a study of cytomegalovirus exposure and HLA in healthy donors. The overall study: Roughly 80% of several hundred genotyped donors fell in the Caucasian-associated ancestry cluster.

Overall study results and limits: For TCR beta chains, V- and J-gene trimming was later linked to a missense DCLRE1C variant.

Primers included in the PCR were 60 Vbeta and 13 Jbeta primers. TCRdb's copy holds only in-frame clones and misses some; the assay was immunoSEQ multiplex PCR. The data contain some 270,000 clones, around 80% of them singletons. Turning to this clone: Its antigen is not identified.

CDR1 and CDR2 from the germline V gene are MDHEN and SYDVKM. V dropped 4 bases and J dropped 0; count of bases not matched to a gene: 13. The CDR3 runs 20 residues. Specimen: PBMCs. The gene calls are TRBV28 and TRBJ2-3; 13 bases are a match to TRBD2. The receptor was isolated from a girl aged 2 to 9 in good health and CMV-seronegative. The CDR3 is CASSSIPGLAGQFSTDTQYF. DNA for the CDR3: TGTGCCAGCAGTTCGATTCCGGGACTAGCGGGACAATTTAGCACAGATACGCAGTATTTT.